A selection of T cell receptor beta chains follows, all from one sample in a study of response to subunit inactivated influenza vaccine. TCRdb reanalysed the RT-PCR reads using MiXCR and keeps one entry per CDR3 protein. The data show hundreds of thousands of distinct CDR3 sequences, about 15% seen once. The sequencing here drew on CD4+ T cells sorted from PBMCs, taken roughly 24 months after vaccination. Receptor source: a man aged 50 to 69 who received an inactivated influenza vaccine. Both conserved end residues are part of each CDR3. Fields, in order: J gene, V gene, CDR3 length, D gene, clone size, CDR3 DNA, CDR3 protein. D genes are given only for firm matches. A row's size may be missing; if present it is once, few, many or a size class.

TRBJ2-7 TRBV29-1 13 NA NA TGCAGCGTTTGGATTGGGACGCCCTACGAGCAGTACTTC CSVWIGTPYEQYF
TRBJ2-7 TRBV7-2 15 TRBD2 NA TGTGCCAGCAGCCCATCTCGCGGGAGCTCCTACGAGCAGTACTTC CASSPSRGSSYEQYF
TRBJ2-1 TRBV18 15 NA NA TGTGCCAGCTCACCACGTCAAAATATCAACAATGAGCAGTTCTTC CASSPRQNINNEQFF
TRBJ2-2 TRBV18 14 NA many TGTGCCAGCTCACCACCCAGCAACACCGGGGAGCTGTTTTTT CASSPPSNTGELFF
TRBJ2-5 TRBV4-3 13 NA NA TGCGCCAGCAGCCAAGTGGTGGAAGAGACCCAGTACTTC CASSQVVEETQYF
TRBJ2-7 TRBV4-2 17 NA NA TGTGCCAGCAGCTCCTCTTTAGGGGGGGGGTTCTCCTACGAGCAGTACTTC CASSSSLGGGFSYEQYF
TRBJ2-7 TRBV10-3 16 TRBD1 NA TGTGCCATCAGCTTCAGCCCGGGACAGGGCATTTATGGGCAGTACTTC CAISFSPGQGIYGQYF
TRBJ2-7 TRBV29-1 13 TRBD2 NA TGCAGCGTTGGGAGCGGGAGCACCTACGAGCAGTACTTC CSVGSGSTYEQYF
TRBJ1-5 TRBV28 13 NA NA TGTGCCAGCAGGGGGGGTTTAAATCAGCCCCAGCATTTT CASRGGLNQPQHF
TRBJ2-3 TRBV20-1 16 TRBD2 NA TGCAGTGCTAGAGACCCGCTAGCGGGAAACACAGATACGCAGTATTTT CSARDPLAGNTDTQYF
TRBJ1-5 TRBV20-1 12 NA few TGCAGTGCTAGACGTAGCAATCAGCCCCAGCATTTT CSARRSNQPQHF
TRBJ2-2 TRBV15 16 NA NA TGTGCCACCAGCAGAGACGGGTATGAGTACACCGGGGAGCTGTTTTTT CATSRDGYEYTGELFF
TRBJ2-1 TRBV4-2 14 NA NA TGTGCCAGCAGCCAAGATCCCCGGAACAATGAGCAGTTCTTC CASSQDPRNNEQFF
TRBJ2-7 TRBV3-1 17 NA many TGTGCCAGCAGCCAAGATCATGAGACAGAGACAGTCTACGAGCAGTACTTC CASSQDHETETVYEQYF
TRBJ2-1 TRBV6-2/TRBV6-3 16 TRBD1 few TGTGCCAGCAGTCTGTCGGGACAGGGGAACTACAATGAGCAGTTCTTC CASSLSGQGNYNEQFF
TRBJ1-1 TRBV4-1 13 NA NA TGCGCCAGCAGCCAAGATCGGGAGGGTGAAGCTTTCTTT CASSQDREGEAFF
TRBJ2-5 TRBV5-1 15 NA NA TGCGCCAGCAGCTTGGCCGGGAGCCCCGGGGAGACCCAGTACTTC CASSLAGSPGETQYF
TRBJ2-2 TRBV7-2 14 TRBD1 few TGTGCCAGCAGCAAGGACAGGGACCCCGGGGAGCTGTTTTTT CASSKDRDPGELFF
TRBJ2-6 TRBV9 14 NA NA TGTGCCAGCAGCGTCGGCTCGGGGGCCAACGTCCTGACTTTC CASSVGSGANVLTF
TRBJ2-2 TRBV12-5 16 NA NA TGTGCTAGTGGTTTTTCGCGCCATGAGGGCACCGGGGAGCTGTTTTTT CASGFSRHEGTGELFF
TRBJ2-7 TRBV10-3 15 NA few TGTGCCATCTCCGGCGGGACAGCAAATTCCTACGAGCAGTACTTC CAISGGTANSYEQYF
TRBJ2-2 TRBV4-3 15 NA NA TGCGCCAGCAGCCAGAGCGGGTTGAACACCGGGGAGCTGTTTTTT CASSQSGLNTGELFF
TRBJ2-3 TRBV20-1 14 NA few TGCAGTGCTACCTGGATCACTAGCACAGATACGCAGTATTTT CSATWITSTDTQYF
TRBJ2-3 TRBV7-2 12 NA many TGTGCCAGCGGGAACGGAGCACGCACGCAGTATTTT CASGNGARTQYF
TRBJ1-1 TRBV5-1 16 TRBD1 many TGCGCCAGCAGCTTGAAGGGACAGGGAGTGAACACTGAAGCTTTCTTT CASSLKGQGVNTEAFF
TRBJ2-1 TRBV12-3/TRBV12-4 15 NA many TGTGCCAGCAGTTTAGGGGGGTATTTGGTGGGTGAGCAGTTCTTC CASSLGGYLVGEQFF
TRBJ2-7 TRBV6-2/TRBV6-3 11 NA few TGTGCCAGCAGTCAAGGGAGCAAGCAGTACTTC CASSQGSKQYF
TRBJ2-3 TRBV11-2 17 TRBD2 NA TGTGCCAGCAGCTTCGGACTAGCGGGAAGGGGCACAGATACGCAGTATTTT CASSFGLAGRGTDTQYF
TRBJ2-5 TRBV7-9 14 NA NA TGTGCCAGCAGCTCTAGCGTAGTTGGAGAGACCCAGTACTTC CASSSSVVGETQYF
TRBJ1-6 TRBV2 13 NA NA TGTGCCAGCAGTGATCGGTTCAATTCACCCCTCCACTTT CASSDRFNSPLHF
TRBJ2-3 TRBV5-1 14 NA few TGCGCCAGCAGCTTGATTCCTAGCACAGATACGCAGTATTTT CASSLIPSTDTQYF
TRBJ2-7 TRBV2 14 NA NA TGTGCCAGCGCGGTGGAGACACCTTTTTACGAGCAGTACTTC CASAVETPFYEQYF
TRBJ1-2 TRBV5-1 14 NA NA TGCGCCAGCAACCGGGTCCCAGGTCGGCTTGGCTACACCTTC CASNRVPGRLGYTF
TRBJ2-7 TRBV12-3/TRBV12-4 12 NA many TGTGCCAGCAGCCCCTCAGGGGTTAGGCAGTACTTC CASSPSGVRQYF
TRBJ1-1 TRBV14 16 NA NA TGTGCCAGCAGCCCGCCCTATGGAAGGAGTACTTCTGAAGCTTTCTTT CASSPPYGRSTSEAFF
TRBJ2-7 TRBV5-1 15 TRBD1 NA TGCGCCAGCAGCTTGACGCCGGGACAGGGGACCGAGCAGTACTTC CASSLTPGQGTEQYF
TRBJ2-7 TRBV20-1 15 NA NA TGCAGTGCTAGAGATCCCGGGGGCGATATATACGAGCAGTACTTC CSARDPGGDIYEQYF
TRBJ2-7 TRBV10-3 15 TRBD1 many TGTGCCATCAGTGATTTGGACAGGGGGGCCTACGAGCAGTACTTC CAISDLDRGAYEQYF
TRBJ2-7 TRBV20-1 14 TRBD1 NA TGCAGTGCCCGGGGGACAGGGTCGACCTACGAGCTGTACTTC CSARGTGSTYELYF